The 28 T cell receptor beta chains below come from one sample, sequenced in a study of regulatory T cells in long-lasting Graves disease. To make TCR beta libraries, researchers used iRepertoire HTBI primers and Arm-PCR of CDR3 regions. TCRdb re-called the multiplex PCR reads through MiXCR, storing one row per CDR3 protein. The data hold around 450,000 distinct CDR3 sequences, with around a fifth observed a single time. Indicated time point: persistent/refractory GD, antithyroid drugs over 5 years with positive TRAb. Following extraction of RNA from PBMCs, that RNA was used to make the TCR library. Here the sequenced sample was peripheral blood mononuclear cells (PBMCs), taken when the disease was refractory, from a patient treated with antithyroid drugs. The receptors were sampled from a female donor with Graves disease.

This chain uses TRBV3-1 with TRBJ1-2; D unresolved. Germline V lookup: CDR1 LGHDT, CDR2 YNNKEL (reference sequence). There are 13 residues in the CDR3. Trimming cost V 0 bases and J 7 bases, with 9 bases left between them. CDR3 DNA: TGTGCCAGCAGCCAAGATTCAGGATCTGGCTACACCTTC. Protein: CASSQDSGSGYTF. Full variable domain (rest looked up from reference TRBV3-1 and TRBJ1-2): DTAVSQTPKYLVTQMGNDKSIKCEQNLGHDTMYWYKQDSKKFLKIMFSYNNKELIINETVPNRFSPKSPDKAHLNLHINSLELGDSAVYFCASSQDSGSGYTFGSGTRLTVV.

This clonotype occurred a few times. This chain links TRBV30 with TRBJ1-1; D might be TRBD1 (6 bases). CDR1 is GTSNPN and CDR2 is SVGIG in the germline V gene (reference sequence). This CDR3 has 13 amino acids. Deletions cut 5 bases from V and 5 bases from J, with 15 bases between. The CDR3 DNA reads TGTGCCTGGGTTTACACAGGGAAGACTGAAGCTTTCTTT. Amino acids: CAWVYTGKTEAFF.

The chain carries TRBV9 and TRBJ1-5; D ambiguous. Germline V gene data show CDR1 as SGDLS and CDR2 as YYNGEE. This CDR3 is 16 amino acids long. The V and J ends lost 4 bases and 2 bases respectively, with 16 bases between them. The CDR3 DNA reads TGTGCCAGCAGCCCCAGTGGGAGTCAGGGCAATCAGCCCCAGCATTTT. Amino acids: CASSPSGSQGNQPQHF.

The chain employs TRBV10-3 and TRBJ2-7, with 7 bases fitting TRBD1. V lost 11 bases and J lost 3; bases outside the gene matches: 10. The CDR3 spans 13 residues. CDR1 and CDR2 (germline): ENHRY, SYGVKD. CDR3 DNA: TGTGCCGCCCGACAGGGAGTGAACTACGAGCAGTACTTC. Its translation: CAARQGVNYEQYF.

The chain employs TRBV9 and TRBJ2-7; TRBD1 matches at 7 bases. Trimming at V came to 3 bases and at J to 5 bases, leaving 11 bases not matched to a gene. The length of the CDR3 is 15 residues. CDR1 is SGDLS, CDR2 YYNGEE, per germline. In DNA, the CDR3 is TGTGCCAGCAGCGCGACCGGGACAGAGGGCAACGAGCAGTACTTC. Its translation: CASSATGTEGNEQYF. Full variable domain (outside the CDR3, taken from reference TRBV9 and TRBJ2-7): DSGVTQTPKHLITATGQRVTLRCSPRSGDLSVYWYQQSLDQGLQFLIQYYNGEERAKGNILERFSAQQFPDLHSELNLSSLELGDSALYFCASSATGTEGNEQYFGPGTRLTVT.

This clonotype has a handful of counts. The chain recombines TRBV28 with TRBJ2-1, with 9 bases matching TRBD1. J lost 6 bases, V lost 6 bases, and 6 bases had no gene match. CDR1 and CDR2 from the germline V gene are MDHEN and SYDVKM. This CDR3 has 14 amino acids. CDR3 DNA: TGTGCCAGCAGCGCCGGGACAGGGCGCAATGAGCAGTTCTTC. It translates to CASSAGTGRNEQFF.

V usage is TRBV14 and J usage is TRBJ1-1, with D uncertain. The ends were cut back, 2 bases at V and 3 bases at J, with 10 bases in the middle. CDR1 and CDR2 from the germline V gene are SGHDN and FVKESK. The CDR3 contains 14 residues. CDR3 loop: CASSQRFVDTEAFF. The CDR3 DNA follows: TGTGCCAGCAGCCAACGGTTCGTGGACACTGAAGCTTTCTTT.

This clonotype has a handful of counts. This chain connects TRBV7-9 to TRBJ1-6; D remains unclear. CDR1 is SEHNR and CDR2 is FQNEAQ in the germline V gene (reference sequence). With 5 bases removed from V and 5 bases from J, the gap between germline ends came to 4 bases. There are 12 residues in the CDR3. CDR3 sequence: CASSRDNSPLHF. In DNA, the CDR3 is TGTGCCAGCAGCAGGGATAATTCACCCCTCCACTTT.

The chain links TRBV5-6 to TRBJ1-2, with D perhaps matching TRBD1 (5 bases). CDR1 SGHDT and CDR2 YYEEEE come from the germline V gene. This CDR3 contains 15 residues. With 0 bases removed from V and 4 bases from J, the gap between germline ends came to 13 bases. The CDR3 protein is CASSLVSGSGYGYTF. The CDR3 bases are TGTGCCAGCAGCTTGGTATCAGGGTCAGGCTATGGCTACACCTTC.

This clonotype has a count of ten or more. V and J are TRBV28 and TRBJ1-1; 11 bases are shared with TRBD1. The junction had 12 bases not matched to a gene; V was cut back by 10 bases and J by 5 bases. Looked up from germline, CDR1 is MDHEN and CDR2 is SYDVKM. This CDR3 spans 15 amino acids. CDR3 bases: TGTGCCACCCTTCCGGGACAGGGGGGTGGGACTGAAGCTTTCTTT. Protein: CATLPGQGGGTEAFF.

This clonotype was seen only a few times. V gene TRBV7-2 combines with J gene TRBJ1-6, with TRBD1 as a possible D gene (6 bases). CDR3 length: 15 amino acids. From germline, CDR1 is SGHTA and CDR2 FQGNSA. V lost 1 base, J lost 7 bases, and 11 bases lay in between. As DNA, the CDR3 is TGTGCCAGCAGCTTAGGAGAGGGGGGGAATTCACCCCTCCACTTT. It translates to CASSLGEGGNSPLHF.

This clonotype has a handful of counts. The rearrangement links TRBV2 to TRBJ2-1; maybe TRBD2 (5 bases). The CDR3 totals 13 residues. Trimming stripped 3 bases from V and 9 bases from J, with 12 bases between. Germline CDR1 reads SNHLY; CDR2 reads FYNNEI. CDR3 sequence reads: CASSDEGASEQFF. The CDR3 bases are TGTGCCAGCAGTGACGAGGGAGCGAGTGAGCAGTTCTTC.

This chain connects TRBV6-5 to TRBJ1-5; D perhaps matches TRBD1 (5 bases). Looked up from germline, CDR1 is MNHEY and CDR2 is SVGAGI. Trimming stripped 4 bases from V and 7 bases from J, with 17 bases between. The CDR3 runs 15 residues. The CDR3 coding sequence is TGTGCCAGCAGTTCTAGGGGCCCGTCCGGCCAGCCCCAGCATTTT. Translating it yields CASSSRGPSGQPQHF.

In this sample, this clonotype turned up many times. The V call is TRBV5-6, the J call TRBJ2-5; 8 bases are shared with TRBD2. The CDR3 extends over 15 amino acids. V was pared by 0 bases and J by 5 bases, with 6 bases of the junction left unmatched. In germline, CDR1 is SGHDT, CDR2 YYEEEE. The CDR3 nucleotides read TGTGCCAGCAGCTTGGACCTCGGGGGGGGGGAGACCCAGTACTTC. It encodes CASSLDLGGGETQYF. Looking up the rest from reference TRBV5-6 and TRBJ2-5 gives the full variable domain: DAGVTQSPTHLIKTRGQQVTLRCSPKSGHDTVSWYQQALGQGPQFIFQYYEEEERQRGNFPDRFSGHQFPNYSSELNVNALLLGDSALYLCASSLDLGGGETQYFGPGTRLLVL.

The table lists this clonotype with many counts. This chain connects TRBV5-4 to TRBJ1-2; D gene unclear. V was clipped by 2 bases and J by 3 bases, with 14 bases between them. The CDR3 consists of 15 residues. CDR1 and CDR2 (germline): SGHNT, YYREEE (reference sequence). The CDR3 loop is CASSFSAQTDYGYTF. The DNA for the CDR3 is TGTGCCAGCAGCTTCTCCGCACAAACGGACTATGGCTACACCTTC.

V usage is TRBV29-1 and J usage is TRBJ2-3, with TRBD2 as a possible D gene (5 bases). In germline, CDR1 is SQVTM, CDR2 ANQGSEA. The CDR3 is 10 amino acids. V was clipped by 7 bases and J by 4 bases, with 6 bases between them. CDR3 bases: TGCAGCGCGAGGGCAGATACGCAGTATTTT. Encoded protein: CSARADTQYF.

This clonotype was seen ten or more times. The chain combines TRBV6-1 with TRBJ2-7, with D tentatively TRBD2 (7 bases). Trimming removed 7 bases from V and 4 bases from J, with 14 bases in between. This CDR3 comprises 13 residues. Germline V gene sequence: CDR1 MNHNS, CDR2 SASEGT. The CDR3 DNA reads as TGTGCCAGCACTTTGGGAGGGGGGTACGAGCAGTACTTC. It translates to CASTLGGGYEQYF.

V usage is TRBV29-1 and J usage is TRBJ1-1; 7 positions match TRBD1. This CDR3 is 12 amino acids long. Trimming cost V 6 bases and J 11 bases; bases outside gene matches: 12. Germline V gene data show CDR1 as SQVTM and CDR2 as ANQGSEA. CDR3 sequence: CSVSTTGERAFF. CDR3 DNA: TGCAGCGTCTCTACTACAGGGGAGCGGGCTTTCTTT.

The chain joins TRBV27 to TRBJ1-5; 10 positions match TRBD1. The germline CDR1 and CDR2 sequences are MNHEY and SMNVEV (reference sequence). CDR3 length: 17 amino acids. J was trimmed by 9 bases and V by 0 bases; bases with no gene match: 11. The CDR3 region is CASSLSKTGGLFRPQHF. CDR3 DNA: TGTGCCAGCAGTTTATCAAAGACAGGGGGCCTCTTCCGGCCCCAGCATTTT.

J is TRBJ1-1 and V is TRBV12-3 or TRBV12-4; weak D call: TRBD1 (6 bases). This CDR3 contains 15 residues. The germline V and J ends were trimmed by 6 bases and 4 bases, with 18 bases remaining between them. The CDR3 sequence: CASRLQGFGITEAFF. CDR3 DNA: TGTGCCAGCAGACTCCAGGGGTTTGGGATCACTGAAGCTTTCTTT.

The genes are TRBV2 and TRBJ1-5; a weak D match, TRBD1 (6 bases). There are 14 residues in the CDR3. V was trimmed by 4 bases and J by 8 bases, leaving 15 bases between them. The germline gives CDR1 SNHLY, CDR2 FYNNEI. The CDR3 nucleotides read TGTGCCAGCAGTGGGGGGGGCAGCTATAAGCCCCAGCATTTT. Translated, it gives CASSGGGSYKPQHF.

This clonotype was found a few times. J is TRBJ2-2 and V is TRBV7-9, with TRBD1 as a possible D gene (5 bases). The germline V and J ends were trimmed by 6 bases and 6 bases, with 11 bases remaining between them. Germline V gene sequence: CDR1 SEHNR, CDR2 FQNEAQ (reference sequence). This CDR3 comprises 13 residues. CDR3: CASSPDSAGELFF. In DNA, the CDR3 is TGTGCCAGCAGTCCAGACAGTGCCGGGGAGCTGTTTTTT.

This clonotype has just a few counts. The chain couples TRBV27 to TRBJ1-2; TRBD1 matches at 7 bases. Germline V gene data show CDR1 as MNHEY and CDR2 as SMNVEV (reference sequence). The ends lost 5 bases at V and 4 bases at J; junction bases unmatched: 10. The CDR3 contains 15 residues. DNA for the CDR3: TGTGCCAGCAGTCCCATACAGGGGCTTAGCTATGGCTACACCTTC. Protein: CASSPIQGLSYGYTF.

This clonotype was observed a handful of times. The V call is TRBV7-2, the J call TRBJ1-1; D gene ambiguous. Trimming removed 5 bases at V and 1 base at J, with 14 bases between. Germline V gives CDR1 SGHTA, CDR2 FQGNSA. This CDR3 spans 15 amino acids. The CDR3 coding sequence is TGTGCCAGCAGCACCTTCCGACGTGGGAACACTGAAGCTTTCTTT. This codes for CASSTFRRGNTEAFF.

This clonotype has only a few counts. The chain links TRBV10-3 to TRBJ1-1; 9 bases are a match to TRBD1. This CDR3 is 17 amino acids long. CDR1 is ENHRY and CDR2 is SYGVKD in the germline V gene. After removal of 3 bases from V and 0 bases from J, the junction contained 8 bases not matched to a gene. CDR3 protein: CAISDWDRVRLNTEAFF. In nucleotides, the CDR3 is TGTGCCATCAGTGACTGGGACAGGGTTCGTCTGAACACTGAAGCTTTCTTT.

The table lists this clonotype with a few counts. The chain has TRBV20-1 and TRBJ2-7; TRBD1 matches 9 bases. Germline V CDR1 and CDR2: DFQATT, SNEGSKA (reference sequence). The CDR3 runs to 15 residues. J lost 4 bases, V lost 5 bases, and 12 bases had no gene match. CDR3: CSAPKPTGGEYEQYF. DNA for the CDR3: TGCAGTGCTCCTAAGCCTACAGGGGGCGAGTACGAGCAGTACTTC.

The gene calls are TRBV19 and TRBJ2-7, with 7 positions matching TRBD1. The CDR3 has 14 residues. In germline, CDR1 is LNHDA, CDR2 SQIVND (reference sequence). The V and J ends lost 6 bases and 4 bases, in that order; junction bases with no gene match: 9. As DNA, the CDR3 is TGTGCCAGTAGCCCGACAGGGATCGGGTACGAGCAGTACTTC. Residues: CASSPTGIGYEQYF.

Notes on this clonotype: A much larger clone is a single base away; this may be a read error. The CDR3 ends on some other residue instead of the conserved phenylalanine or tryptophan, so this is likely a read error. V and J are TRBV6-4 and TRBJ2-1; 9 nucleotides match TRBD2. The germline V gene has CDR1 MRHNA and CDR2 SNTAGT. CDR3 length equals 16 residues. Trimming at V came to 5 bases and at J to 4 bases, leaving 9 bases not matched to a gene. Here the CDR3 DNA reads TGTGCCAGCAGTACCTCGACTAGCGGCGTGTACAATGAGCAGTTCCTC. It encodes CASSTSTSGVYNEQFL.